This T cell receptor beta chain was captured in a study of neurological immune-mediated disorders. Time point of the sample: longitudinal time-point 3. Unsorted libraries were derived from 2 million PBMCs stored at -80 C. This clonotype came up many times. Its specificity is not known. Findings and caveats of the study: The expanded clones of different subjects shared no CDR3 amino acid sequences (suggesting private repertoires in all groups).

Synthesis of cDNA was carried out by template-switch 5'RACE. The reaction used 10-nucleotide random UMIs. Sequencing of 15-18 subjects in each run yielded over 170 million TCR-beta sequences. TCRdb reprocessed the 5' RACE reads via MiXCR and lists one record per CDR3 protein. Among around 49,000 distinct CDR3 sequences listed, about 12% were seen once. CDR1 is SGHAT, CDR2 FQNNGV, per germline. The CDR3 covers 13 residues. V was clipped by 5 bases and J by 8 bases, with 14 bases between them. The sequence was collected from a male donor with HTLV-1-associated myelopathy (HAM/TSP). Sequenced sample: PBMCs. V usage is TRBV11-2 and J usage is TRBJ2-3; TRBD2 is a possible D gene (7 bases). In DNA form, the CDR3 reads TGTGCCAGCAGCATGGCTAGGGGGGGTACGCAGTATTTT. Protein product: CASSMARGGTQYF.